This T cell receptor beta chain is drawn from a study of graft-versus-host responses after intestinal transplantation. Whole-study context: The study gave all recipients anti-thymocyte globulin induction, then tacrolimus and steroids for 2 to 3 years.

The method was immunoSEQ multiplex PCR; TCRdb's version includes in-frame clones alone and lacks a portion of them. This table holds about 94,000 clones, 91% found once. This CDR3 is 12 amino acids long. With 1 base removed from V and 3 bases from J, the gap between germline ends came to 3 bases. CDR1 and CDR2 from the germline V gene are MGHRA and YSYEKL. This clone was seen a few times. Its antigen is currently unknown. The chain has TRBV4-1 and TRBJ1-1, with D unclear. The sample here was unstimulated CD8+ T cells sorted from spleen or lymph node cells, taken before intestinal transplant. This sequence was found in a human donor who received an intestinal transplant. The CDR3 sequence is CASSQADTEAFF. CDR3 nucleotide sequence: TGCGCCAGCAGCCAAGCCGACACTGAAGCTTTCTTT.